One sample yielded the 10 T cell receptor beta chains listed below, sequenced in a study of cytomegalovirus exposure and HLA in healthy donors. A multiplex PCR was run with 60 Vbeta primers and 13 Jbeta primers. Assay: immunoSEQ multiplex PCR; the TCRdb copy retains only in-frame clones and omits some. The table lists more than 95,000 clones, about 9.5% of them singletons, with more than 5% in the top ten. The sample consisted of PBMCs. These receptors all come from a man in his forties or fifties in good health and CMV-seropositive.

This clone was detected only a few times. This sequence joins TRBV6-1 and TRBJ2-7; 10 bases are a match to TRBD1. V dropped 5 bases and J dropped 4; count of bases not matched to a gene: 8. Germline V gene sequence: CDR1 MNHNS, CDR2 SASEGT. CDR3 length: 15 amino acids. This CDR3 reads CASSPRDRGIYEQYF. The CDR3 nucleotides are TGTGCCAGCAGTCCCCGGGACAGGGGTATATACGAGCAGTACTTC.

This chain connects TRBV19 to TRBJ2-5, with D tentatively TRBD1 (5 bases). The V and J ends lost 2 bases and 4 bases respectively, with 11 bases between them. This CDR3 comprises 14 residues. The V gene's germline CDR1 is LNHDA and CDR2 SQIVND (reference sequence). CDR3 residues: CASSIQGRSETQYF. For the CDR3, the DNA is TGTGCCAGTAGTATACAGGGTCGGTCAGAGACCCAGTACTTC. Full variable domain (missing parts from reference TRBV19 and TRBJ2-5): DGGITQSPKYLFRKEGQNVTLSCEQNLNHDAMYWYRQDPGQGLRLIYYSQIVNDFQKGDIAEGYSVSREKKESFPLTVTSAQKNPTAFYLCASSIQGRSETQYFGPGTRLLVL.

This clone was observed a few times. The V gene is TRBV19, the J gene TRBJ1-4, with D perhaps matching TRBD1 (6 bases). In germline, CDR1 is LNHDA, CDR2 SQIVND (reference sequence). Trimming removed 4 bases at V and 6 bases at J, with 12 bases between. The CDR3 contains 14 residues. CDR3 sequence (DNA): TGTGCCAGTAGTAGTCTTTACAGGGATGAAAAACTGTTTTTT. This translates into CASSSLYRDEKLFF.

This clone was detected a few times. This chain's CDR3 is CASSVGGNQPQHF. CDR3 bases: TGCGCCAGCAGCGTAGGAGGCAATCAGCCCCAGCATTTT. The V and J genes are TRBV4-1 and TRBJ1-5; D gene uncertain. Germline V gene lookup returns CDR1 MGHRA and CDR2 YSYEKL. Trimming removed 5 bases from V and 2 bases from J, with 7 bases in between. This CDR3 comprises 13 residues.

This clone came up a few times. The chain recombines TRBV18 with TRBJ1-2; 11 positions agree with TRBD1. V lost 3 bases, J lost 4 bases, and 1 base stayed unmatched. The CDR3 has 14 residues. CDR1 KGHSH and CDR2 LQKENI come from the germline V gene. The CDR3 region has the DNA TGTGCCAGCTCACCCGGGACAGGGGGCTATGGCTACACCTTC. Encoded protein: CASSPGTGGYGYTF. Using reference TRBV18 and TRBJ1-2 for the parts outside the CDR3, the full variable domain is NAGVMQNPRHLVRRRGQEARLRCSPMKGHSHVYWYRQLPEEGLKFMVYLQKENIIDESGMPKERFSAEFPKEGPSILRIQQVVRGDSAAYFCASSPGTGGYGYTFGSGTRLTVV.

In this sample, this clone turned up a few times. CDR3 nucleotides: TGTGCCAGCAGCCTACGGACTAGCGGGAGGGTAGAGGCCTACGAGCAGTACTTC. This sequence encodes CASSLRTSGRVEAYEQYF. The V call is TRBV7-2, the J call TRBJ2-7; TRBD2 matches 15 bases. Unmatched junction bases numbered 10, after V lost 5 bases and J lost 2 bases. Per germline, CDR1 SGHTA and CDR2 FQGNSA. CDR3 size: 18 residues.

The chain is built from TRBV28 and TRBJ2-5; 9 bases match TRBD2. The CDR3 runs to 18 residues. The germline V gene encodes CDR1 MDHEN and CDR2 SYDVKM. The V and J ends lost 1 base and 2 bases, in that order; junction bases with no gene match: 11. The CDR3 here is CASSLFAGLAEDQETQYF. The CDR3, as DNA: TGTGCCAGCAGTTTATTCGCGGGACTAGCAGAAGATCAAGAGACCCAGTACTTC.

V usage is TRBV5-1 and J usage is TRBJ2-5, with D perhaps matching TRBD2 (6 bases). The J call may be incorrect, as the DNA end agrees better with TRBJ2-7. There are 15 residues in the CDR3. Germline CDR1 is SGHRS and CDR2 is YFSETQ. DNA of the CDR3: TGCGCCAGCAGCTTTACTAGCCCTGTCTGGGACGAGCAGTACTTC. It specifies CASSFTSPVWDEQYF.

In this sample, this clone turned up a few times. V gene TRBV14 combines with J gene TRBJ1-1; 8 bases are shared with TRBD1. Per the germline V gene, CDR1 is SGHDN and CDR2 is FVKESK. There are 14 residues in the CDR3. J lost 1 base, V lost 6 bases, and 4 bases had no gene match. The CDR3 protein is CASSPDRGNTEAFF. CDR3 bases: TGTGCCAGCAGTCCAGACAGGGGGAACACTGAAGCTTTCTTT.

This clone was detected only a few times. The chain carries TRBV5-1 and TRBJ2-3; D is perhaps TRBD2 (5 bases). Germline V gives CDR1 SGHRS, CDR2 YFSETQ. The CDR3 is made up of 14 amino acids. Trimming stripped 4 bases from V and 4 bases from J, with 13 bases between. This chain's CDR3 is CASSGVGSADTQYF. The CDR3 DNA is TGCGCCAGCAGCGGGGTGGGGAGCGCAGATACGCAGTATTTT. The whole variable domain, filled in from reference TRBV5-1 and TRBJ2-3, reads KAGVTQTPRYLIKTRGQQVTLSCSPISGHRSVSWYQQTPGQGLQFLFEYFSETQRNKGNFPGRFSGRQFSNSRSEMNVSTLELGDSALYLCASSGVGSADTQYFGPGTRLTVL.